Listed here is a single T cell receptor beta chain. Its cognate antigen is unknown. The data were obtained in a study of T cell responses to AZD1222 COVID-19 vaccine. Produced via immunoSEQ multiplex PCR; TCRdb's table is partial and in-frame only. The table shows some 140,000 clones, with 86% occurring only once. Notes on the study in general: Among the donors, most were white British and more were female, and clonal diversity was possibly underestimated. Vaccine-related CD4 TCRs covered spike, predominating at 160-218 and 743-854. Breadth and depth of Spike-specific TCRs rose after two AZD1222 doses.

CDR1 is SEHNR and CDR2 is FQNEAQ in the germline V gene (reference sequence). The CDR3 length is 13 residues. Trimming took 0 bases from V and 5 from J, leaving 4 bases between them. This material consisted of peripheral blood, taken on day 0 of MenACWY control vaccination. The sequence came from an adult in good health. The chain has TRBV7-9 and TRBJ2-2; D is ambiguous. CDR3 region: CASSLAGTGELFF. CDR3 DNA sequence: TGTGCCAGCAGCTTAGCGGGGACCGGGGAGCTGTTTTTT.